This T cell receptor (beta chain) stems from a study of regulatory T cells in long-lasting Graves disease. Regarding the study as a whole: Relative to new patients (around 1,000), persistent patients exhibited greater sharing of public clonotypes (around 3,000).

This clonotype was seen ten or more times. What it binds is unknown. CDR3 length equals 14 residues. V lost 5 bases and J lost 5, with 16 bases in between. Germline CDR1 is SGHNT and CDR2 is YENEEA. Time point in this sample: persistent/refractory GD, antithyroid drugs over 5 years with positive TRAb. PBMC RNA served as the TCR library source. Relying on iRepertoire HTBI primers and Arm-PCR of CDR3 regions, the team built TCR beta libraries. Using its own MiXCR run on the multiplex PCR reads, TCRdb lists one record per CDR3 protein. The sample yields almost 350,000 distinct CDR3 sequences, less than 20% seen once.

The sample consisted of peripheral blood mononuclear cells (PBMCs), taken when the disease was refractory, from a patient treated with antithyroid drugs. The origin of this receptor is a female donor with Graves disease. The chain combines TRBV11-3 with TRBJ2-7; a weak D match, TRBD1 (6 bases). The CDR3 coding sequence is TGTGCCAGCAGCCTTGGGGGCTTCCTTAACGAGCAGTACTTC. Translation: CASSLGGFLNEQYF.